The 3 T cell receptor beta chains below come from one sample, sequenced in a study of T cells expressing NK-cell markers. Reprocessing the 5' RACE reads, TCRdb reports a single entry for every CDR3 protein and omits DNA. Recorded for this sample: roughly 160,000 distinct CDR3 sequences. The specimen was blood T cells: a sorted CD56 or NKG2C T cell subset, CD4+ or CD8+ T cells, or bulk PBMC T cells (not recorded which). The receptors were sampled from a man aged 18-70 years in good health.

The V and J genes are TRBV6-2 or TRBV6-3 and TRBJ2-1. The CDR3 covers 12 residues. From germline, CDR1 is MNHEY and CDR2 SVGEGT. The CDR3: CASRPNYGEQFF.

The chain couples TRBV9 to TRBJ2-7; TCRdb's D call, TRBD1, is unchecked because there is no DNA. Per the germline V gene, CDR1 is SGDLS and CDR2 is YYNGEE. There are 12 residues in the CDR3. The CDR3: CASEVRGNEQYF.

The CDR3 reads CASSQGAKGYEQYF. The chain links TRBV27 to TRBJ2-7; the D call of TRBD1 rests on TCRdb alone, since no DNA is present to check it. CDR1 and CDR2 (germline): MNHEY, SMNVEV (reference sequence). CDR3 length: 14 amino acids.